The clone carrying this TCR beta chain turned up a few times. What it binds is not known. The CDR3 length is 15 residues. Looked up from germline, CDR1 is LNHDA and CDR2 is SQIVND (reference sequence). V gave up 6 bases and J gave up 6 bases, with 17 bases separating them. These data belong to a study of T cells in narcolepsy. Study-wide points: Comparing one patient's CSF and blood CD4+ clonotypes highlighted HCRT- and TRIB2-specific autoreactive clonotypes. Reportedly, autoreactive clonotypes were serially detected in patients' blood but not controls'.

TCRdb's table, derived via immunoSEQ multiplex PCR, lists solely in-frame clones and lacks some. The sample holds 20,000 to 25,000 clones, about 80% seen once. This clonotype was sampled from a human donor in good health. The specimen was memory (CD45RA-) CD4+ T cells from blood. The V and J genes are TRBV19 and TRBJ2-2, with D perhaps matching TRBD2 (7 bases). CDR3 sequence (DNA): TGTGCCAGTAGCGAACTAGGGGGGGCCGCCGGGGAGCTGTTTTTT. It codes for CASSELGGAAGELFF.